The clone carrying this T cell receptor beta chain turned up a few times. Its antigen remains unidentified. Sequencing was performed with immunoSEQ multiplex PCR; in TCRdb, only in-frame clones are kept and a portion is missing. The sample yields some 2,500,000 clones, 85% to 95% seen once. Trimming took off 3 bases at V and 3 bases at J, with 8 bases between the two ends. CDR1 is SGHTA and CDR2 is FQGNSA in the germline V gene. The CDR3 covers 13 residues. This sample is part of a study of shared clonotypes between healthy human individuals. Study results and caveats: Naive subsets generally had larger estimated richness than memory subsets. Clonotypes which were not shared had lower generation probabilities than clonotypes that all four donors shared.

The source is a man between 18 and 29 years old in good health. Some clones in this sample may be carry-over from other donors' samples. V is TRBV7-2 and J is TRBJ1-1; unclear D gene. What was sequenced was naive CD4+ T cells from PBMCs. Subset noted: CD45RA+ positively selected. DNA of the CDR3: TGTGCCAGCAGCTTCCAGACCGACACTGAAGCTTTCTTT. It specifies CASSFQTDTEAFF.